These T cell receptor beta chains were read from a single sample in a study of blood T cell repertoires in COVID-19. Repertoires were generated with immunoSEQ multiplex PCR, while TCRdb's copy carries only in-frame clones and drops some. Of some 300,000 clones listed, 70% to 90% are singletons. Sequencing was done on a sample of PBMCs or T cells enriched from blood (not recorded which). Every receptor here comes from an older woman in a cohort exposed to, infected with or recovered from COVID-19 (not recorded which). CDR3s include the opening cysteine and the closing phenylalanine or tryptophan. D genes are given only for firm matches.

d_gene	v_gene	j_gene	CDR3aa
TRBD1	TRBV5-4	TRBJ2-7	CASHRGQYGEQYF
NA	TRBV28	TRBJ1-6	CATRVPYGNSPLHF
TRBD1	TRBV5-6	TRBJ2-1	CASSPGQASYNEQFF
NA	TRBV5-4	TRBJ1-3	CASRPSYSGNTIYF
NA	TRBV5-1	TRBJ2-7	CASSLESRGRGEQYF
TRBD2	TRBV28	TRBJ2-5	CASRRGLAGGETQYF
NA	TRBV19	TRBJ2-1	CASSTEARTDYNEQFF
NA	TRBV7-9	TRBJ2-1	CASSLAGGSGNEQFF
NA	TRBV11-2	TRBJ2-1	CASSLDGATLNEQFF
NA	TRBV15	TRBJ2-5	CATSRDPGPGGETQYF
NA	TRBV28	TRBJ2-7	CASSDLIAEQYF
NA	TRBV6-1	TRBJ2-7	CASSEDPGEIYEQYF
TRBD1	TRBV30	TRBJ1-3	CAWSVRQGNTIYF
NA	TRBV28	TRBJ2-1	CASSGADTVGYNEQFF
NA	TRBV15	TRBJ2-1	CATSSPDLELGQFF
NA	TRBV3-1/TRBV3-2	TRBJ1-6	CASSQGWQGISPLHF
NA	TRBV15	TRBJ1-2	CATSREVDSLNYGYTF
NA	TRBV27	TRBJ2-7	CASSSGSFYEQYF
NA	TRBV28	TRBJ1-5	CASSRGGNQPQHF
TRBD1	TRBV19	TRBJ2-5	CASSPGQAEETQYF
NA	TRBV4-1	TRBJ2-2	CASSQDRSPSAGELFF
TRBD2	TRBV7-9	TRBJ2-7	CASTPRSGRSYEQYF